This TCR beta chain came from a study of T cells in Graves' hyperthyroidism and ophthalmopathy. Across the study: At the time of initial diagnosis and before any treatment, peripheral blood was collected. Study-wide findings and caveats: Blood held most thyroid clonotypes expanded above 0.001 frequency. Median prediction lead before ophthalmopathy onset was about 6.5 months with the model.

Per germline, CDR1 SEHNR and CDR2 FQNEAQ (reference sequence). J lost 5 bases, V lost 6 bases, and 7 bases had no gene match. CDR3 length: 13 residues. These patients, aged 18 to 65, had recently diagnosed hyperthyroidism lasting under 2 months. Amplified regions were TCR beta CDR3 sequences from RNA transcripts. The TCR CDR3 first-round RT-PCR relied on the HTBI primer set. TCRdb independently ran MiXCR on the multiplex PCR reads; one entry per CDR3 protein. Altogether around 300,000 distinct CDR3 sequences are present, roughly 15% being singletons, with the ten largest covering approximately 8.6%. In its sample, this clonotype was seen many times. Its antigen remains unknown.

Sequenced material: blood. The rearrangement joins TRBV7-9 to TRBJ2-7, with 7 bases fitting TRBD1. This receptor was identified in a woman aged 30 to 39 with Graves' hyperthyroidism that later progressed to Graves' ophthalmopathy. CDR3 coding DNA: TGTGCCAGCAGTTCCCGGACAGGAAACGAGCAGTACTTC. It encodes CASSSRTGNEQYF.